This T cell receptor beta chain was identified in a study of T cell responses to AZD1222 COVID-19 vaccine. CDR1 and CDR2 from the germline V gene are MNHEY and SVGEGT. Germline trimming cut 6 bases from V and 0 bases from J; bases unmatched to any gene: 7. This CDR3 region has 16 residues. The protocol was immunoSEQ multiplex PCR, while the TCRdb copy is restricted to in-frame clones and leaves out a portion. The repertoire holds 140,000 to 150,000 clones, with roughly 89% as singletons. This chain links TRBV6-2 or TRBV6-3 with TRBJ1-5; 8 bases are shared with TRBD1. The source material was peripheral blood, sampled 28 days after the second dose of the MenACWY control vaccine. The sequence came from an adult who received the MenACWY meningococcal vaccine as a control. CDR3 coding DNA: TGTGCCAGCAGCGGACAGGGAAGGGGTAGCAATCAGCCCCAGCATTTT. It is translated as CASSGQGRGSNQPQHF.